The present entry profiles one TCR beta chain with its context. The antigen remains unidentified. Method: immunoSEQ multiplex PCR; TCRdb's copy keeps in-frame clones and lacks some. The sample carries 45,000 or so clones, 83% recorded once. This record comes from a study of radiation and T cells in renal cell carcinoma. As for the study in general: Nephrectomy followed 15 Gy stereotactic body radiation by 4 weeks.

The sample's time point: baseline pretreatment blood. Treatment in this sample: 15 Gy SBRT to primary tumor, nephrectomy 4 weeks later. Blood was sampled at baseline, 2 weeks and 4 weeks after SBRT. General observations from the study: Top tumor clonotypes rose in blood 2 weeks post-radiation, then contracted. Baseline intratumoral clonotype presence is unknown without pretreatment biopsies.

Germline CDR1 is SGHVS and CDR2 is FQNEAQ. CDR3 length equals 16 residues. Trimming at V came to 3 bases and at J to 5 bases, leaving 11 bases not matched to a gene. This TCR was recovered from a woman in her seventies with renal cell carcinoma. This chain links TRBV7-8 with TRBJ2-5; 8 bases match TRBD1. The sample in question was blood, obtained from a patient whose treatment included radiotherapy and nephrectomy. CDR3 sequence reads: CASSLLLTGGIETQYF. CDR3 in DNA: TGTGCCAGCAGCTTGCTCCTTACAGGGGGTATTGAGACCCAGTACTTC.